Presented here are 13 T cell receptor beta chains from one specimen sequenced in a study of identical twins (dated by TCRdb to between 2015 and 2016). Libraries came from 5' RACE. The instrument was an Illumina HiSeq 2000. The public reads were run again by TCRdb, first through fastp at Q25 and then through MiXCR, and only productive beta chains were kept. Rows are unified per CDR3 protein, each entry keeping the most common DNA and genes. This sample gives under 400,000 distinct CDR3 sequences in total; approximately 8.7% of them show up just once. The leading ten clones occupy roughly 9% of the sample. Sequenced sample: naive T cells sorted from blood. In the paper's terms, the cell subset or site label means: cells isolated with a human naive T-cell isolation kit. These receptors were collected from a woman between 45 and 60 years old in good health.

This clonotype turned up a few times. J is TRBJ1-3 and V is TRBV30, with D perhaps TRBD1 (6 bases). The CDR3 length is 14 residues. Trimming removed 0 bases at V and 6 bases at J, with 12 bases between. CDR1 GTSNPN and CDR2 SVGIG come from the germline V gene (reference sequence). DNA of the CDR3: TGTGCCTGGAGTGTCCAGGGGACTGAAAACACCATATATTTT. Protein sequence: CAWSVQGTENTIYF.

There are a few counts of this clonotype. CDR3: CASSLSTYNEQFF. CDR3 DNA: TGTGCCAGCAGTTTATCCACCTACAATGAGCAGTTCTTC. The rearrangement uses TRBV27 and TRBJ2-1, with D hard to call. Germline V gene lookup returns CDR1 MNHEY and CDR2 SMNVEV (reference sequence). There are 13 residues in the CDR3. Trimming removed 0 bases at V and 2 bases at J, with 2 bases between.

This clonotype came up many times. J is TRBJ2-7 and V is TRBV5-6; 7 positions match TRBD2. CDR1 is SGHDT and CDR2 is YYEEEE in the germline V gene. This CDR3 region has 16 residues. The J segment lost 0 bases and the V segment lost 2 bases, leaving 8 bases of the junction unmatched. The CDR3 region is CASSLFRTSVSYEQYV. CDR3 DNA sequence: TGTGCCAGCAGCTTATTTCGAACTAGCGTCTCCTACGAGCAGTACGTC.

This clonotype was seen only a few times. The rearrangement joins TRBV20-1 to TRBJ2-1; D gene unclear. The CDR3 has 14 amino acids. Germline CDR1 and CDR2: DFQATT and SNEGSKA (reference sequence). Trimming shortened V by 1 base and J by 8 bases, and 15 bases separated the two germline ends. Here the CDR3 DNA reads TGCAGTGCTAGAGTGTCTACGGTAAAGGATGAGCAGTTCTTC. Translation: CSARVSTVKDEQFF.

The table lists this clonotype with a few counts. The chain recombines TRBV4-1 with TRBJ1-4; D unresolved. CDR1 and CDR2 from the germline V gene are MGHRA and YSYEKL. This CDR3 region has 13 residues. V dropped 8 bases and J dropped 4 bases, with 11 bases sitting between them. CDR3 residues: CASLDINNEKLFF. The CDR3 DNA reads as TGCGCCAGCCTCGACATAAATAATGAAAAACTGTTTTTT.

This clonotype was seen a few times. The chain recombines TRBV5-6 with TRBJ2-2, with D tentatively TRBD2 (6 bases). Germline V gene lookup returns CDR1 SGHDT and CDR2 YYEEEE. There are 17 residues in the CDR3. V shed 2 bases and J shed 4 bases, with 18 bases lying between them. The CDR3 is CASSFLEGEGFTGELFF. The CDR3 DNA reads as TGTGCCAGCAGCTTTTTGGAGGGAGAAGGGTTCACCGGGGAGCTGTTTTTT.

This clonotype came up many times. V gene TRBV29-1 combines with J gene TRBJ1-1; maybe TRBD1 (5 bases). V lost 3 bases, J lost 2 bases, and 10 bases lay in between. The CDR3 covers 13 residues. Germline CDR1 SQVTM, CDR2 ANQGSEA. CDR3 residues: CSVDWGRNTEAFF. DNA for the CDR3: TGCAGCGTTGATTGGGGCCGAAACACTGAAGCTTTCTTT.

In its sample, this clonotype was seen many times. The chain employs TRBV24-1 and TRBJ2-1; 7 bases map to TRBD1. This CDR3 spans 17 amino acids. The germline V gene has CDR1 KGHDR and CDR2 SFDVKD. Trimming removed 0 bases from V and 7 bases from J; junction bases left unmatched: 11. Here the CDR3 reads CATSDLNQGTQGNEQFF. Written as DNA, the CDR3 is TGTGCCACCAGTGATTTGAATCAAGGCACACAGGGGAATGAGCAGTTCTTC.

This clonotype occurred a few times. V usage is TRBV5-1 and J usage is TRBJ2-1, with 12 bases lining up with TRBD2. The CDR3 loop spans 17 amino acids. From germline, CDR1 is SGHRS and CDR2 YFSETQ. After removal of 2 bases from V and 7 bases from J, the junction contained 10 bases not matched to a gene. Here the CDR3 DNA reads TGCGCCAGCAGCTTTCTCATGACTAGCGGGAGAGGTAATGAGCAGTTCTTC. It yields the protein CASSFLMTSGRGNEQFF.

CDR3 protein: CASSLGLAGELLGFF. For the CDR3, the DNA is TGTGCCAGCAGCTTAGGACTAGCGGGAGAACTGCTCGGGTTCTTC. The chain couples TRBV5-5 to TRBJ2-1; 13 bases line up with TRBD2. The CDR3 runs to 15 residues. Looked up from germline, CDR1 is SGHKS and CDR2 is YYEKEE (reference sequence). The junction had 11 bases not matched to a gene; V was cut back by 2 bases and J by 15 bases.

The chain has TRBV25-1 and TRBJ1-5; D gene uncertain. From germline, CDR1 is MGHDK and CDR2 SYGVNS. The ends were cut back, 3 bases at V and 0 bases at J, with 9 bases in the middle. CDR3 length: 15 residues. CDR3 residues: CASSEGSDSNQPQHF. DNA for the CDR3: TGTGCCAGCAGTGAGGGGTCGGATAGCAATCAGCCCCAGCATTTT. Looking up the rest from reference TRBV25-1 and TRBJ1-5 gives the full variable domain: EADIYQTPRYLVIGTGKKITLECSQTMGHDKMYWYQQDPGMELHLIHYSYGVNSTEKGDLSSESTVSRIRTEHFPLTLESARPSHTSQYLCASSEGSDSNQPQHFGDGTRLSIL.

This clonotype was recorded a few times. This chain uses TRBV20-1 with TRBJ2-5; 14 bases map to TRBD2. The junction had 6 bases not matched to a gene; V was cut back by 5 bases and J by 4 bases. Germline CDR1 and CDR2: DFQATT and SNEGSKA (reference sequence). The CDR3 extends over 15 amino acids. The CDR3 bases are TGCAGTGCTGGCACGGGACTAGCGGGAGCAGAGACCCAGTACTTC. This sequence encodes CSAGTGLAGAETQYF.

Concerning this clonotype: A read error may account for a junction end that differs from germline. This chain links TRBV5-1 with TRBJ2-5; D is unclear. Germline V lookup: CDR1 SGHRS, CDR2 YFSETQ. The CDR3 is made up of 15 amino acids. The CDR3 protein is CASSLAFLPQETPYF. The CDR3 nucleotides are TGCGCCAGCAGCTTGGCCTTCTTACCCCAAGAGACCCCGTACTTC.